A selection of T cell receptor beta chains follows, all from one sample in a study of T cells in Graves' hyperthyroidism and ophthalmopathy. Using its own MiXCR run on the multiplex PCR reads, TCRdb lists one record per CDR3 protein. Among almost 600,000 distinct CDR3 sequences listed, 40% to 55% were seen once. The sample was peripheral blood or thyroid tissue (not recorded which). These receptors all stem from a woman aged 18-29 years with Graves' hyperthyroidism. Both conserved end residues are part of each CDR3. D genes are given only for firm matches. Clone size is not always given. Where it is, it says once, few, many or a class for expanded clones.

TRBJ1-5 | many | TRBV6-2/TRBV6-3 | NA | TGTGCCAGCAGTTACTCGGGGGGAGGGCAGCCCCAGCATTTT | CASSYSGGGQPQHF
TRBJ2-1 | NA | TRBV29-1 | TRBD1 | TGCAGCGTTAAGACAGGGGGGCATGAGCAGTTCTTC | CSVKTGGHEQFF
TRBJ1-5 | NA | TRBV12-3/TRBV12-4 | TRBD1 | TGTGCCAGCAGACCCGGACAGGGGAAGACCCAGCATTTT | CASRPGQGKTQHF
TRBJ1-5 | NA | TRBV7-2 | NA | TGTGCCAGCAGCTTAGGGAACAGGGATGATGAGCATTTT | CASSLGNRDDEHF
TRBJ2-5 | few | TRBV27 | NA | TGTGCCAGCAGCCTAGGCACAGGGCCTCAAGAGACCCAGTACTTC | CASSLGTGPQETQYF
TRBJ1-3 | many | TRBV7-2 | NA | TGTGCCAGCAGCCCCTTAGGGGGGGTCTCTGGAAACACCATATATTTT | CASSPLGGVSGNTIYF
TRBJ2-1 | few | TRBV24-1 | TRBD2 | TGTGCCACCAGTGAGGGACTAGCGGGAGCGGATGGGCAGTTCTTC | CATSEGLAGADGQFF
TRBJ1-1 | many | TRBV5-1 | NA | TGCGCCAGCAGCTTGAGTAGGGACCTAAACACTGAAGCTTTCTTT | CASSLSRDLNTEAFF
TRBJ1-1 | many | TRBV11-2 | TRBD1 | TGTGCCAGCAGCTCACAGGGGGCAATGAACACTGAAGCTTTCTTT | CASSSQGAMNTEAFF
TRBJ2-7 | many | TRBV19 | NA | TGTGCCAGTAGTTGGGGACCAAAAAGGGTCTACGAGCAGTACTTC | CASSWGPKRVYEQYF
TRBJ1-4 | NA | TRBV7-3 | NA | TGTGCCAGCAGCCCTGACAGGCTGAATGAAAAACTGTTTTTT | CASSPDRLNEKLFF
TRBJ1-5 | few | TRBV12-3/TRBV12-4 | NA | TGTGCCAGCAGTCCCCTGGGGGGTAGCAATCAGCCCCAGCATTTT | CASSPLGGSNQPQHF
TRBJ1-2 | many | TRBV9 | NA | TGTGCCAGCACCAGGGTTCCCTATGGCTACACCTTC | CASTRVPYGYTF
TRBJ1-1 | many | TRBV12-3/TRBV12-4 | NA | TGTGCCAGCAGTGCCCAGGGACAGAACACTGAAGCTTTCTTT | CASSAQGQNTEAFF
TRBJ1-4 | few | TRBV20-1 | TRBD1 | TGCAGTGCTAGTCTGCCCGGGACAGGGCCCGGTAGGGAAAAACTGTTTTTT | CSASLPGTGPGREKLFF
TRBJ2-2 | NA | TRBV13 | TRBD2 | TGTGCCAGCAGCTTATTCGGTGCGGGGGCCGGGGAGCTGTTTTTT | CASSLFGAGAGELFF
TRBJ1-5 | once | TRBV12-3/TRBV12-4 | NA | TGTGCCAGCATCCCGAGGGGACAGCCCCAGCATTTT | CASIPRGQPQHF
TRBJ2-1 | few | TRBV7-6 | TRBD2 | TGTGCCAGCAGCCCTAGGGCGGGAGCACGGGAGCAGTTCTTC | CASSPRAGAREQFF
TRBJ1-5 | NA | TRBV29-1 | NA | TGCAGCGTCCAAGGACTAGCGGCAATCCCCCATGAGACCCAGCATTTT | CSVQGLAAIPHETQHF
TRBJ2-7 | NA | TRBV10-3 | NA | TGTGCCCTAAGGGGAGACGACGAGCAGTACTTC | CALRGDDEQYF
TRBJ2-3 | NA | TRBV7-6 | NA | TGTGCCAGCAGCTTACGCCGGGTCCAGACAGATACGCAGTATTTT | CASSLRRVQTDTQYF
TRBJ2-7 | NA | TRBV15 | NA | TGTGCCACCAGCAGAGATCGTGAGACGAGAGCCTACGAGCAGTACTTC | CATSRDRETRAYEQYF
TRBJ1-5 | NA | TRBV2 | NA | TGTGCCAGCAGTGCCACGTCGGTAGACAGCAATCAGCCCCAGCATTTT | CASSATSVDSNQPQHF
TRBJ2-2 | few | TRBV12-3/TRBV12-4 | NA | TGTGCCAGCTGGGCCGGCGGTACCGGGGAGCTGTTTTTT | CASWAGGTGELFF
TRBJ1-3 | NA | TRBV5-5 | NA | TGTGCCAGCAGCTGGGGGGGGGTTACTGGAAACACCATATATTTT | CASSWGGVTGNTIYF
TRBJ1-2 | many | TRBV6-1 | TRBD1 | TGTGCCAGCAAAGAATACAGGGGGTCTTGGGATGGCTACACCTTC | CASKEYRGSWDGYTF
TRBJ1-4 | NA | TRBV6-1 | NA | TGTGCCAGCAGTGAAGGGAAGACGGCGGTGGAAAAACTGTTTTTT | CASSEGKTAVEKLFF
TRBJ1-1 | NA | TRBV7-9 | TRBD1 | TGTGCCAGCAGAACAGGGGGGTTGGACACTGAAGCTTTCTTT | CASRTGGLDTEAFF
TRBJ2-2 | many | TRBV20-1 | TRBD2 | TGCAGCCAGACAGCGGGGTCCGGGGAGCTGTTTTTT | CSQTAGSGELFF
TRBJ2-7 | NA | TRBV7-2 | NA | TGTGCCAGCAGCTGGGGGACTCAAAGCTCCTACGAGCAGTACTTC | CASSWGTQSSYEQYF
TRBJ1-5 | many | TRBV11-3 | NA | TGTGCCAGCAGCTTAGAAGAAGGTCAGCCCCAGCATTTT | CASSLEEGQPQHF
TRBJ2-7 | many | TRBV5-1 | TRBD2 | TGCGCCAGCACCCTCGGGACTAGCGGGCTCTACGAGCAGTACTTC | CASTLGTSGLYEQYF
TRBJ2-2 | many | TRBV19 | NA | TGTGCCAGTAACTACGGGACCCTCACCGGGGAGCTGTTTTTT | CASNYGTLTGELFF
TRBJ1-1 | NA | TRBV20-1 | TRBD1 | TGCAGTGCTAGTGACAGGGGGACAGCCGGTGGTGGCACTGAAGCTTTCTTT | CSASDRGTAGGGTEAFF
TRBJ1-6 | many | TRBV7-2 | NA | TGTGCCAGCAGCTATCAGGGATCCGGAAATTCACCCCTCCACTTT | CASSYQGSGNSPLHF
TRBJ1-1 | many | TRBV27 | NA | TGTGCCAGCAGTTTATCGTCCCCGAACACTGAAGCTTTCTTT | CASSLSSPNTEAFF
TRBJ2-5 | many | TRBV11-2 | NA | TGTGCCAGCAGCATGGGACCGGAAGAGACCCAGTACTTC | CASSMGPEETQYF
TRBJ2-5 | many | TRBV5-5 | NA | TGTGCCAGCAGCAACCCCACAGGGACCACTTACCAAGAGACCCAGTACTTC | CASSNPTGTTYQETQYF
TRBJ2-3 | NA | TRBV12-3/TRBV12-4 | TRBD2 | TGTGCCAGCAGTTTTAAGCCCCAACTAGCGGATACAGATACGCAGTATTTT | CASSFKPQLADTDTQYF
TRBJ2-1 | NA | TRBV5-1 | TRBD2 | TGCGCCAGCAGCTTGGAGGGAGGGCCCCATGAGCAGTTCTTC | CASSLEGGPHEQFF
TRBJ1-2 | NA | TRBV29-1 | NA | TGCAGCGTTGGCCCGGTGTCTGGCTACACCTTC | CSVGPVSGYTF
TRBJ2-7 | many | TRBV12-3/TRBV12-4 | NA | TGTGCCAGCACCCAAAGCCGAGGCGAGCAGTACTTC | CASTQSRGEQYF
TRBJ1-1 | many | TRBV11-2 | TRBD1 | TGTGCCAGCAGCTCAATCACAGGGGGGAGGCTTGAAGCTTTCTTT | CASSSITGGRLEAFF
TRBJ1-6 | NA | TRBV2 | TRBD1 | TGTGCCAGCAGTCAGGGGGTTGTTTATTCACCCCTCCACTTT | CASSQGVVYSPLHF
TRBJ1-3 | NA | TRBV20-1 | TRBD1 | TGCAGTGCTAGCTCGGGGGGACAGTATGGCTACACCATATATTTT | CSASSGGQYGYTIYF